The 26 T cell receptor beta chains reported below all come from one sample, sequenced in a study of CD8 T cells in Susac syndrome. RNA in amounts of roughly 0.5 to 1 ug was reverse transcribed with random hexamers. TCRdb redid the calling of the immunoSEQ multiplex PCR reads with MiXCR, one entry per CDR3 protein. The profile shows 120,000 or so distinct CDR3 sequences, 85% to 95% of them singletons. Sequenced sample: CD4+ T cells from PBMCs. These receptors all stem from a human donor with multiple sclerosis.

The chain's CDR3 is CASSWGTEAFF. The CDR3 DNA sequence: TGTGCCAGCAGCTGGGGCACTGAAGCTTTCTTT. The rearrangement uses TRBV3-1 and TRBJ1-1; D gene unclear. This CDR3 spans 11 amino acids. The germline gives CDR1 LGHDT, CDR2 YNNKEL (reference sequence). Trimming removed 5 bases from V and 4 bases from J, with 5 bases in between.

This clonotype turned up a few times. This chain connects TRBV20-1 to TRBJ2-5; 8 bases map to TRBD1. Per the germline V gene, CDR1 is DFQATT and CDR2 is SNEGSKA (reference sequence). V was pared by 1 base and J by 13 bases, with 8 bases of the junction left unmatched. The length of the CDR3 is 12 residues. CDR3: CSARGPSGQGYF. DNA of the CDR3: TGCAGTGCTAGAGGCCCCTCAGGACAGGGGTACTTC.

J is TRBJ2-7 and V is TRBV29-1; possibly TRBD1 for D (5 bases). V was clipped by 6 bases and J by 3 bases, with 9 bases between them. Looked up from germline, CDR1 is SQVTM and CDR2 is ANQGSEA. The CDR3 sequence is 11 residues long. Here the CDR3 DNA reads TGCAGCGTGGCAGGGTTCTACGAGCAGTACTTC. It specifies CSVAGFYEQYF.

This chain links TRBV20-1 with TRBJ1-2; possible D gene TRBD1, 6 bases. Germline V gene sequence: CDR1 DFQATT, CDR2 SNEGSKA (reference sequence). The length of the CDR3 is 13 residues. Trimming cost V 2 bases and J 8 bases, with 15 bases left between them. The CDR3 DNA is TGCAGTGCTAGAACAGGGCAGCTCGCGGGCTACACCTTC. Protein product: CSARTGQLAGYTF.

This clonotype was detected only once. The chain links TRBV29-1 to TRBJ2-1, with a possible D match to TRBD1 (7 bases). The CDR3 spans 16 residues. V dropped 1 base and J dropped 5 bases, with 18 bases sitting between them. Per the germline V gene, CDR1 is SQVTM and CDR2 is ANQGSEA. This CDR3 reads CSVEGRSGDRHNEQFF. In DNA form, the CDR3 reads TGCAGCGTTGAAGGGAGGTCGGGGGACAGACACAATGAGCAGTTCTTC.

The gene calls are TRBV5-1 and TRBJ2-5; 9 bases agree with TRBD2. Germline CDR1 and CDR2: SGHRS and YFSETQ. J was trimmed by 5 bases and V by 5 bases; bases with no gene match: 4. The CDR3 is 13 amino acids. In DNA form, the CDR3 reads TGCGCCAGCAGGACTAGCGGCCAGGAGACCCAGTACTTC. Encoded protein: CASRTSGQETQYF.

The J gene is TRBJ2-1, the V gene TRBV2; no clear D. Germline V gene data show CDR1 as SNHLY and CDR2 as FYNNEI. V was shortened by 7 bases and J by 8 bases, with 21 bases between the two germline ends. The CDR3 is 15 amino acids. CDR3 loop: CASIQVGWRQDEQFF. CDR3 sequence (DNA): TGTGCCAGCATCCAAGTGGGGTGGAGACAAGATGAGCAGTTCTTC.

V usage is TRBV30 and J usage is TRBJ2-2, with D possibly being TRBD1 or TRBD2 (5 bases each). Germline V CDR1 and CDR2: GTSNPN, SVGIG (reference sequence). The V and J ends lost 2 bases and 7 bases respectively, with 14 bases between them. This CDR3 contains 14 residues. The CDR3 bases are TGTGCCTGGAGTCAATTAACGGGGCGCGGGGAGCTGTTTTTT. It specifies CAWSQLTGRGELFF. Using reference TRBV30 and TRBJ2-2 for the parts outside the CDR3, the full variable domain is SQTIHQWPATLVQPVGSPLSLECTVEGTSNPNLYWYRQAAGRGLQLLFYSVGIGQISSEVPQNLSASRPQDRQFILSSKKLLLSDSGFYLCAWSQLTGRGELFFGEGSRLTVL.

The chain couples TRBV30 to TRBJ1-5; the D is unclear. The V and J ends lost 2 bases and 6 bases respectively, with 8 bases between them. CDR1 GTSNPN and CDR2 SVGIG come from the germline V gene (reference sequence). This CDR3 region has 12 residues. In nucleotides, the CDR3 is TGTGCCTGGAGTACGTCGGGTCAGCCCCAGCATTTT. Translation: CAWSTSGQPQHF.

The J gene is TRBJ1-1, the V gene TRBV2; possible D gene TRBD1, 5 bases. Germline loops: CDR1 SNHLY, CDR2 FYNNEI. CDR3 length: 14 residues. Trimming removed 5 bases from V and 3 bases from J, with 13 bases in between. As DNA, the CDR3 is TGTGCCAGCAGTTACACCCAGGGAGACACTGAAGCTTTCTTT. This gives the protein CASSYTQGDTEAFF. Using reference TRBV2 and TRBJ1-1 for the parts outside the CDR3, the full variable domain is EPEVTQTPSHQVTQMGQEVILRCVPISNHLYFYWYRQILGQKVEFLVSFYNNEISEKSEIFDDQFSVERPDGSNFTLKIRSTKLEDSAMYFCASSYTQGDTEAFFGQGTRLTVV.

The V gene is TRBV5-6, the J gene TRBJ1-2, with D uncertain. CDR1 SGHDT and CDR2 YYEEEE come from the germline V gene. Trimming removed 0 bases from V and 4 bases from J, with 10 bases in between. The CDR3 runs to 14 residues. The CDR3 DNA is TGTGCCAGCAGCTTGGGACCCGAGAGCTATGGCTACACCTTC. Translated, it gives CASSLGPESYGYTF.

The chain recombines TRBV7-3 with TRBJ2-5; D might be TRBD1 (5 bases). The V end was cut by 8 bases, the J end by 1 base, with 11 bases between. The CDR3 totals 13 residues. CDR1 SGHTA and CDR2 FQGTGA come from the germline V gene. CDR3 loop: CASGRAGQETQYF. The CDR3 DNA sequence: TGTGCCAGCGGCAGGGCAGGCCAAGAGACCCAGTACTTC.

V and J are TRBV4-3 and TRBJ1-2; tentative D call: TRBD1 (6 bases). V shed 4 bases and J shed 3 bases, with 15 bases lying between them. The germline V gene encodes CDR1 LGHNA and CDR2 YSLEER. CDR3 length: 15 residues. The CDR3 region has the DNA TGCGCCAGCAGCCCAAACCAAGGGGGTGACTATGGCTACACCTTC. This gives the protein CASSPNQGGDYGYTF.

This clonotype was detected once. The J gene is TRBJ2-3, the V gene TRBV10-3; the match to TRBD2 covers 13 bases. This CDR3 is built from 17 residues. The V gene end was trimmed by 5 bases and the J gene end by 2 bases; junction bases not matched to a gene: 7. Germline V lookup: CDR1 ENHRY, CDR2 SYGVKD. In nucleotides, the CDR3 is TGTGCCATCAGTCCCGGGACTAGCGGGGAGCTCACAGATACGCAGTATTTT. This encodes CAISPGTSGELTDTQYF.

The rearrangement joins TRBV12-3 or TRBV12-4 to TRBJ2-7, with 7 bases lining up with TRBD1. V shed 4 bases, J shed 1 base, and the junction held 4 bases outside the gene matches. The CDR3 is 14 residues long. The CDR3 DNA reads TGTGCCAGCAGTTCACAGACAGGGTCCTACGAGCAGTACTTC. Translating it yields CASSSQTGSYEQYF.

The rearrangement links TRBV2 to TRBJ2-2; no definite D call. The V gene's germline CDR1 is SNHLY and CDR2 FYNNEI. The CDR3 length is 13 residues. V was clipped by 0 bases and J by 6 bases, with 5 bases between them. CDR3 sequence reads: CASSEAEAGELFF. In nucleotides, the CDR3 is TGTGCCAGCAGTGAAGCAGAGGCCGGGGAGCTGTTTTTT.

V usage is TRBV4-2 and J usage is TRBJ2-1; 8 nucleotides agree with TRBD2. With 0 bases clipped from V and 3 bases from J, the junction kept 1 base outside the gene matches. This CDR3 spans 15 amino acids. Per the germline V gene, CDR1 is LGHNA and CDR2 is YNFKEQ. CDR3 region: CASSQDRGGYNEQFF. CDR3 nucleotide sequence: TGTGCCAGCAGCCAAGATCGGGGGGGCTACAATGAGCAGTTCTTC.

The chain recombines TRBV30 with TRBJ2-1; a possible D gene is TRBD2 (6 bases). This CDR3 spans 16 amino acids. Germline lookup yields CDR1 GTSNPN and CDR2 SVGIG (reference sequence). V gave up 4 bases and J gave up 7 bases, with 23 bases separating them. This CDR3 reads CAWMGLRSPSWNEQFF. CDR3 coding DNA: TGTGCCTGGATGGGACTCCGCTCGCCGTCATGGAATGAGCAGTTCTTC.

This chain's CDR3 is CASRRSSFNTEAFF. In nucleotides, the CDR3 is TGCGCCAGCAGGCGGAGCTCCTTTAACACTGAAGCTTTCTTT. V usage is TRBV5-1 and J usage is TRBJ1-1; no clear D gene. Germline V CDR1 and CDR2: SGHRS, YFSETQ. The V end lost 5 bases, the J end lost 2 bases, and 13 bases lay between the germline ends. This CDR3 comprises 14 residues.

The chain recombines TRBV6-5 with TRBJ2-4; D uncertain. Germline V gene sequence: CDR1 MNHEY, CDR2 SVGAGI. The V gene lost 3 bases and the J gene lost 7 bases, with 4 bases spanning the gap. The CDR3 is 11 residues long. The CDR3 coding sequence is TGTGCCAGCAGTTATAGGAACATTCAGTACTTC. Residues: CASSYRNIQYF.

The chain joins TRBV2 to TRBJ2-3; D may be TRBD1 or TRBD2 (5 bases each). Trimming took 4 bases from V and 7 from J, leaving 18 bases between them. Looked up from germline, CDR1 is SNHLY and CDR2 is FYNNEI. The CDR3 covers 15 residues. The DNA for the CDR3 is TGTGCCAGCAGTGTGGGCGGAATGGGGGTAAATACGCAGTATTTT. Residues: CASSVGGMGVNTQYF.

The chain uses TRBV19 and TRBJ2-3; D is tentatively TRBD1 or TRBD2 (6 bases each). This CDR3 has 14 amino acids. Germline V lookup: CDR1 LNHDA, CDR2 SQIVND (reference sequence). Between the trimmed V and J ends, which lost 5 bases and 7 bases, there was a span of 16 bases. CDR3 DNA: TGTGCCAGTAGTGCCCGGGGGCGCGCATATACGCAGTATTTT. It codes for CASSARGRAYTQYF.

J is TRBJ2-7 and V is TRBV4-3; 8 positions agree with TRBD1. Germline trimming cut 4 bases from V and 5 bases from J; bases unmatched to any gene: 10. The germline gives CDR1 LGHNA, CDR2 YSLEER. The CDR3 runs 15 residues. In DNA form, the CDR3 reads TGCGCCAGCAGCCGAACTGGACAGGGCCTCCACGAGCAGTACTTC. Translated: CASSRTGQGLHEQYF.

This chain uses TRBV27 with TRBJ2-3; 10 bases line up with TRBD1. The germline V gene has CDR1 MNHEY and CDR2 SMNVEV (reference sequence). The junction had 6 bases not matched to a gene; V was cut back by 6 bases and J by 6 bases. This CDR3 contains 14 residues. This CDR3 is CASRVWDRGDTQYF. The CDR3 nucleotides are TGTGCCAGCAGGGTCTGGGACAGGGGTGATACGCAGTATTTT.

The chain uses TRBV7-2 and TRBJ2-7; TRBD2 agrees at 10 bases. The CDR3 has 15 residues. Losses at the gene ends were 4 bases for V and 3 bases for J; bases not matched to a gene: 6. The germline CDR1 and CDR2 sequences are SGHTA and FQGNSA. DNA for the CDR3: TGTGCCAGCAGCTCACCGGGACTAGCGAACTACGAGCAGTACTTC. Protein sequence: CASSSPGLANYEQYF.

The rearrangement links TRBV29-1 to TRBJ2-3; D is undetermined. With 8 bases removed from V and 1 base from J, the gap between germline ends came to 10 bases. The germline V gene encodes CDR1 SQVTM and CDR2 ANQGSEA. The CDR3 is 12 residues long. The CDR3 reads CSFAHGTDTQYF. DNA of the CDR3: TGCAGCTTCGCGCATGGCACAGATACGCAGTATTTT.